This T cell receptor beta chain was documented in a study of T cells in Graves' hyperthyroidism and ophthalmopathy. Study outcomes and limitations: A median 6.5 months before onset, the model predicted ophthalmopathy.

TCR beta CDR3 regions were amplified from RNA transcripts. An initial round of RT-PCR targeting the TCR CDR3 relied on the HTBI primer set. TCRdb independently ran MiXCR on the multiplex PCR reads; one entry per CDR3 protein. The sample contains about 160,000 distinct CDR3 sequences, about 9.4% of which appear only once. The table lists this clonotype with many counts. Its antigen is as yet unknown. Trimming at V came to 5 bases and at J to 6 bases, leaving 7 bases not matched to a gene. The CDR3 has 15 amino acids. The germline V gene encodes CDR1 MNHNS and CDR2 SASEGT. The rearrangement joins TRBV6-1 to TRBJ2-1, with 10 bases matching TRBD2. The sample taken for sequencing was blood. This receptor was identified in a woman aged 18-29 years with Graves' hyperthyroidism that later progressed to Graves' ophthalmopathy. The DNA of the CDR3 is TGTGCCAGCAGTTTGAGCGGGGGGGGGGTCAATGAGCAGTTCTTC. Translating gives CASSLSGGGVNEQFF.